Below, 3 T cell receptor beta chains from the same sample are listed, as sequenced in a study of cytomegalovirus exposure and HLA in healthy donors. The primer mix had 60 Vbeta and 13 Jbeta primers. The table came from immunoSEQ multiplex PCR; TCRdb's copy has only in-frame clones and leaves some out. The sample lists fewer than 120,000 clones, about 90% occurring once. Sequencing was carried out using PBMCs. The receptors originated from a man in his forties in good health and CMV-seronegative.

There are a few counts of this clone. The genes are TRBV28 and TRBJ1-3, with D perhaps TRBD1 (6 bases). Germline CDR1 MDHEN, CDR2 SYDVKM. This CDR3 is built from 14 residues. The CDR3: CAALGGATGNTIYF. The CDR3 coding sequence is TGTGCTGCTCTTGGGGGGGCGACCGGAAACACCATATATTTT.

The V and J genes are TRBV25-1 and TRBJ2-1; no firm D call. Between the trimmed V and J ends, which lost 3 bases and 9 bases, there was a span of 9 bases. Germline V gives CDR1 MGHDK, CDR2 SYGVNS. CDR3 length: 12 amino acids. The CDR3 reads CASSESGTEQFF. For the CDR3, the DNA is TGTGCCAGCAGTGAGTCGGGTACTGAGCAGTTCTTC.

The V gene is TRBV9, the J gene TRBJ1-3, with D possibly TRBD1 on 5 matching bases. The V and J ends lost 4 bases and 0 bases respectively, with 11 bases between them. This CDR3 is built from 15 residues. Germline CDR1 SGDLS, CDR2 YYNGEE. In DNA form, the CDR3 reads TGTGCCAGCAGCTCTCTGGGGGGCTCTGGAAACACCATATATTTT. Protein sequence: CASSSLGGSGNTIYF.